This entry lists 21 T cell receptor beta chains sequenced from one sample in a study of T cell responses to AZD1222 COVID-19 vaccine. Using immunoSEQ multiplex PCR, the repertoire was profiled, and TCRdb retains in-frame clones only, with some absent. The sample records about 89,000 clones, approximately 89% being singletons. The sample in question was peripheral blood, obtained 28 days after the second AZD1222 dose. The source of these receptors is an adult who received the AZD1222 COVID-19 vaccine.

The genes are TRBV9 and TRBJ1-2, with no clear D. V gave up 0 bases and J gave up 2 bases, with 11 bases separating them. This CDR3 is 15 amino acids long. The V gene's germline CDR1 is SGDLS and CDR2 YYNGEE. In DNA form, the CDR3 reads TGTGCCAGCAGCGTAGCCCGCCAGGCGAACTATGGCTACACCTTC. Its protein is CASSVARQANYGYTF.

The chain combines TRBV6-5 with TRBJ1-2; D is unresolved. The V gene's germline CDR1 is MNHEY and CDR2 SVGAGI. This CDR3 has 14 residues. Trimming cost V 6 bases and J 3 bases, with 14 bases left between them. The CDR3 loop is CASRIASTYYGYTF. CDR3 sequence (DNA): TGTGCCAGCAGAATAGCTTCCACCTACTATGGCTACACCTTC.

CDR3 DNA: TGTGCCAGCAGTTACTCGATACTAGTCGCAGATACGCAGTATTTT. Its translation is CASSYSILVADTQYF. The chain recombines TRBV6-5 with TRBJ2-3; maybe TRBD2 (5 bases). This CDR3 is 15 amino acids long. Germline CDR1 MNHEY, CDR2 SVGAGI. V was clipped by 0 bases and J by 4 bases, with 11 bases between them.

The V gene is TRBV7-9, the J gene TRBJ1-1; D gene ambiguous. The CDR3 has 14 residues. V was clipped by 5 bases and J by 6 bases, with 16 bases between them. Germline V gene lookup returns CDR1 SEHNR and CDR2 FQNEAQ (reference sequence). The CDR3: CASSPALGIPEAFF. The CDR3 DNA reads TGTGCCAGCAGCCCAGCACTGGGGATCCCTGAAGCTTTCTTT.

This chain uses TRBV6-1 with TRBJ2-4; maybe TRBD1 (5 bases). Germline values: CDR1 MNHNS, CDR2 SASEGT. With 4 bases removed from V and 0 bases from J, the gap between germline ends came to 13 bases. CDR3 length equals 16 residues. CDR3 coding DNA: TGTGCCAGCAGTGGCATACAGGATTTAGCCAAAAACATTCAGTACTTC. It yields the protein CASSGIQDLAKNIQYF.

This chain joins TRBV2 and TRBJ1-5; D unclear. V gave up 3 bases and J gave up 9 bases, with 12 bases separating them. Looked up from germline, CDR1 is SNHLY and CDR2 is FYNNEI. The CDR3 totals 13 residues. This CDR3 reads CASSENIWSPQHF. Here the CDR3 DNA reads TGTGCCAGCAGTGAGAACATTTGGTCGCCCCAGCATTTT. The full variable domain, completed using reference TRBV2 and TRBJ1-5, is EPEVTQTPSHQVTQMGQEVILRCVPISNHLYFYWYRQILGQKVEFLVSFYNNEISEKSEIFDDQFSVERPDGSNFTLKIRSTKLEDSAMYFCASSENIWSPQHFGDGTRLSIL.

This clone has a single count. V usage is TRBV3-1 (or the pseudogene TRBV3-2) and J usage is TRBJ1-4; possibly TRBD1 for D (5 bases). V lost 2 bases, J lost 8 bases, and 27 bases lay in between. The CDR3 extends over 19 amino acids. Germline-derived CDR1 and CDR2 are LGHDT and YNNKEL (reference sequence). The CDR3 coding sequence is TGTGCCAGCAGCCAATTCTCGGGGGTCAGTCAAACGGTGGGGGAAAAACTGTTTTTT. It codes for CASSQFSGVSQTVGEKLFF.

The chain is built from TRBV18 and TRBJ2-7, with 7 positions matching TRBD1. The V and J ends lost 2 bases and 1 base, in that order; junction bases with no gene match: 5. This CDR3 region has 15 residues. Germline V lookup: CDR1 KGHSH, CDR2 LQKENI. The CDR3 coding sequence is TGTGCCAGCTCACCATATCAGGGGGTTTCCTACGAGCAGTACTTC. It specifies CASSPYQGVSYEQYF. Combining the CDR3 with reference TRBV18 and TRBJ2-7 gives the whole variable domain NAGVMQNPRHLVRRRGQEARLRCSPMKGHSHVYWYRQLPEEGLKFMVYLQKENIIDESGMPKERFSAEFPKEGPSILRIQQVVRGDSAAYFCASSPYQGVSYEQYFGPGTRLTVT.

The DNA of the CDR3 is TGTGCCCTTTCCGAGCGGGGGAACAATGAGCAGTTCTTC. Translating it yields CALSERGNNEQFF. The J gene is TRBJ2-1, the V gene TRBV10-3; 8 nucleotides align to TRBD2. Per germline, CDR1 ENHRY and CDR2 SYGVKD. With 11 bases clipped from V and 5 bases from J, the junction kept 8 bases outside the gene matches. The CDR3 runs to 13 residues.

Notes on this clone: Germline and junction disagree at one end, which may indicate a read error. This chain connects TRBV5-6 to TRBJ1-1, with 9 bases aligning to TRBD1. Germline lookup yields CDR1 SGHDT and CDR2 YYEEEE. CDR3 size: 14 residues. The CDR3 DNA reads TGTGCCAGCACAAACAGGGGGCGGAACACTGAAGCTTTTTTT. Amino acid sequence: CASTNRGRNTEAFF.

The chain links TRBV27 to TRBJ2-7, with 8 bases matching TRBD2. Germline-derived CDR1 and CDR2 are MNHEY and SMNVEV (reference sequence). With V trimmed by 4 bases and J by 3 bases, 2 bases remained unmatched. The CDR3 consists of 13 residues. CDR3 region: CASSSSGGYEQYF. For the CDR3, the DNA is TGTGCCAGCAGTTCAAGCGGGGGCTACGAGCAGTACTTC.

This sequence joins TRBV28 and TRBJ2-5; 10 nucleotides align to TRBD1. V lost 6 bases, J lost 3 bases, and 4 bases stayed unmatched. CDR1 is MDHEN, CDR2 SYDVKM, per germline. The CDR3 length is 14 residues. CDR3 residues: CASSSDRGKETQYF. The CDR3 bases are TGTGCCAGCAGCTCGGACAGGGGGAAAGAGACCCAGTACTTC.

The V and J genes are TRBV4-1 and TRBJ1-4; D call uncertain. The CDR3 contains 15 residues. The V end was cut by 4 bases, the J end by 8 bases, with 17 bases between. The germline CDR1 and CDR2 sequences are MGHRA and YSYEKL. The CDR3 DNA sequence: TGCGCCAGCAGCCCCCTCGGGCGGGTTGTGGAAAAACTGTTTTTT. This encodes CASSPLGRVVEKLFF.

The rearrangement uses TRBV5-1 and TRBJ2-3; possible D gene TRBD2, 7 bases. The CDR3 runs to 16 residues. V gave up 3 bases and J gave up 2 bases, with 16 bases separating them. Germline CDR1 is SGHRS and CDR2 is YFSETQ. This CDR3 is CASSSGGLQNTDTQYF. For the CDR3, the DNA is TGCGCCAGCAGCTCGGGGGGCCTCCAAAACACAGATACGCAGTATTTT.

CDR3 protein: CASSSGPDYRTDTQYF. For the CDR3, the DNA is TGTGCCAGCAGCTCAGGGCCTGACTACCGCACAGATACGCAGTATTTT. The chain uses TRBV7-9 and TRBJ2-3, with D perhaps TRBD1 or TRBD2 (5 bases each). Trimming took 4 bases from V and 1 from J, leaving 15 bases between them. The CDR3 has 16 residues. Germline V gene data show CDR1 as SEHNR and CDR2 as FQNEAQ (reference sequence).

CDR3 sequence: CASSLALARNTGELFF. The CDR3 DNA follows: TGTGCCAGCTCACTGGCATTGGCCAGAAACACCGGGGAGCTGTTTTTT. J is TRBJ2-2 and V is TRBV18; D call uncertain. The CDR3 loop spans 16 amino acids. V shed 4 bases and J shed 2 bases, with 14 bases lying between them. Germline-derived CDR1 and CDR2 are KGHSH and LQKENI.

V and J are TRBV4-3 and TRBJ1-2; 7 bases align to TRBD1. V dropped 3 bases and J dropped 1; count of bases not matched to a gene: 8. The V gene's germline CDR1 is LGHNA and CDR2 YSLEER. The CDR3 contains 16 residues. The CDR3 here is CASSHRGTDHNYGYTF. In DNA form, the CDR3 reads TGCGCCAGCAGCCACCGCGGGACAGACCATAACTATGGCTACACCTTC.

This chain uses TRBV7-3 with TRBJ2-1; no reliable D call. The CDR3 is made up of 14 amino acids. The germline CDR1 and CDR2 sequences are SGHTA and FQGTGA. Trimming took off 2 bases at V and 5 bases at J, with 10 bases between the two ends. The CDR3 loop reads CASSLGLTNNEQFF. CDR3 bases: TGTGCCAGCAGCTTAGGGCTAACAAACAATGAGCAGTTCTTC.

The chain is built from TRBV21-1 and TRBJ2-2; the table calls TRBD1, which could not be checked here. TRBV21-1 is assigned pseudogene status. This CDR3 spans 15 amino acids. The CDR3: CASSKTGGRAGELFF. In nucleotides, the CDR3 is TGTGCCAGCAGCAAGACAGGGGGTAGGGCCGGGGAGCTGTTTTTT.

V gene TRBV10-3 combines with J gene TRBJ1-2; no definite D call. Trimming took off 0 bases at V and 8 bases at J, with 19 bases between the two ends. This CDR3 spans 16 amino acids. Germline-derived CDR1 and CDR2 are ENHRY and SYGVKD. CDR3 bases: TGTGCCATCAGTGAGTCGTCCAGTACCAAGGGCCGGGGCTACACCTTC. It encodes CAISESSSTKGRGYTF.

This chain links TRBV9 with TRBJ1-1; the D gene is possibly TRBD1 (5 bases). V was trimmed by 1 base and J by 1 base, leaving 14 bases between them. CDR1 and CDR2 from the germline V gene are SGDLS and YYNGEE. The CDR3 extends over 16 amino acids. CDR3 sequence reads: CASSVLPTAQNTEAFF. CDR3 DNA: TGTGCCAGCAGCGTATTGCCGACAGCCCAGAACACTGAAGCTTTCTTT.